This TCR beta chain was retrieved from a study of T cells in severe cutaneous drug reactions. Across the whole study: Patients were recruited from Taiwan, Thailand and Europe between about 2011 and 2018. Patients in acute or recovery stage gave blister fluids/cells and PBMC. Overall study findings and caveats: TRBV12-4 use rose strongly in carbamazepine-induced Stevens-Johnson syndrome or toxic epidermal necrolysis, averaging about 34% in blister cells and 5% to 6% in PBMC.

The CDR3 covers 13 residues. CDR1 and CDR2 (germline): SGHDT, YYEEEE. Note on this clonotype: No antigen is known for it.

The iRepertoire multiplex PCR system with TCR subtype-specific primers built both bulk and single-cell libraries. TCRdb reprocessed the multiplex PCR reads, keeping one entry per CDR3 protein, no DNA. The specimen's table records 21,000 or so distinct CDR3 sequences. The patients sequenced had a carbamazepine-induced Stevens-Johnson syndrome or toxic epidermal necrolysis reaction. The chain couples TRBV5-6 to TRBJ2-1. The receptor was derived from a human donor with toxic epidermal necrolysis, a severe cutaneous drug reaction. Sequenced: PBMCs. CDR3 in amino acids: CASAPWTSNEQFF.